This section outlines one T cell receptor beta chain sequence together with its context. This CDR3 is 14 amino acids long. Germline lookup yields CDR1 SGDLS and CDR2 YYNGEE. Trimming pared 7 bases from V and 4 bases from J, leaving 15 bases between. This sample was taken from a study of blood T cell repertoires in COVID-19. Across the study: The United States, Italy and Spain supplied acute and convalescent COVID-19 samples.

Method: immunoSEQ multiplex PCR; TCRdb's copy keeps in-frame clones and lacks some. The table has fewer than 300,000 clones, approximately 80% seen once. This receptor was taken from a woman aged 60-75 years with active or convalescent COVID-19. What was sequenced was peripheral blood. The genes are TRBV9 and TRBJ1-3; D remains ambiguous. The DNA of the CDR3 is TGTGCCAGCGCCCTCGCGGGCACGGGAAACACCATATATTTT. Its protein is CASALAGTGNTIYF.